The present T cell receptor (beta chain) was sequenced within a study of blood T cell repertoires in COVID-19. Measured with immunoSEQ multiplex PCR; TCRdb has only the in-frame clones, and not every one. The repertoire has 300,000 to 450,000 clones, roughly 80% of them found once; the top ten carry more than 1%. This CDR3 has 16 residues. The V and J ends lost 9 bases and 6 bases, in that order; junction bases with no gene match: 13. CDR1 and CDR2 (germline): SNHLY, FYNNEI. This rearrangement joins TRBV2 to TRBJ2-6; 8 nucleotides line up with TRBD1. The sequencing input was peripheral blood. The TCR sequence derives from a human donor with acute or convalescent COVID-19. The donor label of this sample is uncertain. CDR3 amino acids: CASTLLRQGLANVLTF. CDR3 DNA: TGTGCCAGTACACTCCTAAGACAGGGGTTGGCCAACGTCCTGACTTTC.